This TCR beta chain was captured in a study of blood T cells in healthy people across ages. PCR was performed a second time for roughly 6 to 12 cycles using a sample-barcoded 5' primer and a J-beta primer mix. There were at least 2.5 million CDR3-containing paired-end reads obtained from each sample. TCRdb redid the calling of the 5' RACE reads with MiXCR, one entry per CDR3 protein. Of roughly 700,000 distinct CDR3 sequences listed, over 45% were seen once; the top ten hold 25% to 35%. V lost 6 bases and J lost 7; bases outside the gene matches: 13. The germline V gene has CDR1 MNHEY and CDR2 SVGEGT. The CDR3 runs 16 residues. This clonotype has a count of ten or more.

The J gene is TRBJ1-4, the V gene TRBV6-2 or TRBV6-3, with 8 bases identical to TRBD1. Material for sequencing was blood. This receptor was taken from a woman aged 60-70 years in good health. The CDR3 nucleotides read TGTGCCAGCAGCCGACCGATGACAGGGGAACTTGAAAAACTGTTTTTT. Its translation is CASSRPMTGELEKLFF.